This T cell receptor beta chain originates from a study of shared clonotypes between healthy human individuals. Comments on this clone: Its specificity is unknown.

The repertoire was sequenced with immunoSEQ multiplex PCR; TCRdb's copy has only in-frame clones and lacks some. The sample holds 2 million to 2.5 million clones, nearly 97% seen once. Whole-study findings and limits: Since donors were few, the genetic and exposure-history diversity represented was limited.

Looked up from germline, CDR1 is SGDLS and CDR2 is YYNGEE. The CDR3 covers 11 residues. V lost 0 bases to trimming and J lost 10 bases, with 5 bases between them. The chain recombines TRBV9 with TRBJ2-4, with D uncertain. The source is a man between 18 and 35 years old in good health. Sequenced material: naive CD4+ T cells sorted from blood. Subset described: CD45RA+ positively selected. CDR3 residues: CASSVVQIQYF. For the CDR3, the DNA is TGTGCCAGCAGCGTAGTCCAGATTCAGTACTTC.